A selection of T cell receptor beta chains follows, all from one sample in a study of cytomegalovirus exposure and HLA in healthy donors. Repertoires were generated with immunoSEQ multiplex PCR, while TCRdb's copy carries only in-frame clones and drops some. Here the sample spans over 130,000 clones, 75% to 90% being singletons. The sample was PBMCs. The receptors come from a female donor in good health and CMV-seronegative. Both conserved end residues are part of each CDR3. Some rows have no size entry. The others give once, few or many, or a class for an expanded clone.

TRBV29-1,TRBJ2-5,few,CSVEGGGQETQYF
TRBV9,TRBJ2-7,once,CASSVEGLGYEQYF
TRBV6-1,TRBJ2-3,NA,CASSRTSGMSDTQYF
TRBV11-2,TRBJ2-7,NA,CASSLVAGQGHEQYF
TRBV18,TRBJ2-7,few,CASSPRDRAYEQYF
TRBV18,TRBJ1-5,NA,CASSPSTGASNQPQHF
TRBV2,TRBJ1-1,NA,CASSPLGDRGNTEAFF
TRBV28,TRBJ2-7,NA,CASGGRGDEQYF
TRBV4-2,TRBJ2-5,NA,CASSQGVTGGRGETQYF
TRBV4-2,TRBJ1-4,NA,CASSGDRVEKLFF
TRBV6-6,TRBJ2-3,few,CASSYSTGVDTQYF
TRBV7-6,TRBJ2-1,NA,CASSPLTDGEQFF
TRBV5-8,TRBJ2-3,NA,CASSTSWGTDTQYF
TRBV28,TRBJ1-2,NA,CASRGRTGKDYGYTF
TRBV28,TRBJ2-3,few,CASSSPGTRRDTQYF
TRBV7-9,TRBJ2-5,NA,CASSFRQDQETQYF
TRBV6-1,TRBJ1-1,once,CATYYSNTEAFF
TRBV19,TRBJ2-7,NA,CASSKSAGDPYEQYF
TRBV29-1,TRBJ2-7,NA,CSVVGTELTYEQYF
TRBV5-1,TRBJ1-1,few,CASSRDRETEAFF
TRBV18,TRBJ1-1,NA,CASSPTIMNTEAFF
TRBV6-5,TRBJ2-5,NA,CASSPRDRGSETQYF
TRBV5-6,TRBJ2-7,NA,CASSSVSGTGGVEQYF